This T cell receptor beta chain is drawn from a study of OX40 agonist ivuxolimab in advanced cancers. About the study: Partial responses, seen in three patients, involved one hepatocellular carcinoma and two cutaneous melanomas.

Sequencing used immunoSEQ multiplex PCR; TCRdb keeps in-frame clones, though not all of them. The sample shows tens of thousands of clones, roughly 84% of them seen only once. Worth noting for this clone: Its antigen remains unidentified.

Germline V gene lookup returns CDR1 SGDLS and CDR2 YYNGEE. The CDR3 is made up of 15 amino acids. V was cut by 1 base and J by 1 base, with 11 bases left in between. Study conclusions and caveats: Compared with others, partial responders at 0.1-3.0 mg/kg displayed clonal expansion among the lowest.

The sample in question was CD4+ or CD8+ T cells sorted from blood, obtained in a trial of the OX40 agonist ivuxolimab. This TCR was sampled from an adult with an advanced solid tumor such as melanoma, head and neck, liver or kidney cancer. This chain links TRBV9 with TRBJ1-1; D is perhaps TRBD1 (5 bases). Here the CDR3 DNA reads TGTGCCAGCAGCGTATTATCTGGGGGGAACACTGAAGCTTTCTTT. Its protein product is CASSVLSGGNTEAFF.